The present T cell receptor (beta chain) was sequenced within a study of PD-1 blockade in classical Hodgkin lymphoma. On the study more broadly: Intravenous delivery of nivolumab at 3 mg/kg to patients occurred every 2 weeks. The study's findings and limits: When nivolumab was started under 1 year after ASCT, patients were excluded. TCR diversity in CD4+, not CD8+, cells rose significantly by C4D1.

Assay: immunoSEQ multiplex PCR; the TCRdb copy retains only in-frame clones and omits some. The table shows tens of thousands of clones, with under 95% occurring only once. Every patient was affected by relapse after autologous stem cell transplantation, while exposure to brentuximab vedotin was not uniform. Best outcomes ranged across complete response, partial response and progressive disease. Note on this clone: Its antigen is unknown.

The clonotype was recovered from a human donor with classical Hodgkin lymphoma. Here the sequenced sample was peripheral blood mononuclear cells (PBMCs), taken at baseline.

CDR3 protein: CASSSIDHTGELFF. CDR3 sequence (DNA): TGCGCCAGCAGCTCCATAGACCACACCGGGGAGCTGTTTTTT. This chain joins TRBV5-1 and TRBJ2-2; D is unresolved. The CDR3 is made up of 14 amino acids. Trimming pared 3 bases from V and 3 bases from J, leaving 9 bases between. Germline values: CDR1 SGHRS, CDR2 YFSETQ. Supplemented by reference TRBV5-1 and TRBJ2-2, the full variable domain reads KAGVTQTPRYLIKTRGQQVTLSCSPISGHRSVSWYQQTPGQGLQFLFEYFSETQRNKGNFPGRFSGRQFSNSRSEMNVSTLELGDSALYLCASSSIDHTGELFFGEGSRLTVL.